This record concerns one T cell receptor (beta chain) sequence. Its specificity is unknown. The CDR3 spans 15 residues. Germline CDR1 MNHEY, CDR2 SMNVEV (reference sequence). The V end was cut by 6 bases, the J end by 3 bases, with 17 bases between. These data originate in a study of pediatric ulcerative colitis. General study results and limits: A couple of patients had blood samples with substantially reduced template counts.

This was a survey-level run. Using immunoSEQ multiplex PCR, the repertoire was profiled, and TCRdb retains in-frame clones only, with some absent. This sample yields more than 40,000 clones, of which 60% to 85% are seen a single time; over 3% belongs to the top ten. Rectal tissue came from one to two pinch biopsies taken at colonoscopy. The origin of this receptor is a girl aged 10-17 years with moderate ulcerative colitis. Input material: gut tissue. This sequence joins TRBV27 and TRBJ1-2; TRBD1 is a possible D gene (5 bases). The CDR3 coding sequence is TGTGCCAGCAGCCCGGGACCCTACCCGGACTATGGCTACACCTTC. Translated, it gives CASSPGPYPDYGYTF.